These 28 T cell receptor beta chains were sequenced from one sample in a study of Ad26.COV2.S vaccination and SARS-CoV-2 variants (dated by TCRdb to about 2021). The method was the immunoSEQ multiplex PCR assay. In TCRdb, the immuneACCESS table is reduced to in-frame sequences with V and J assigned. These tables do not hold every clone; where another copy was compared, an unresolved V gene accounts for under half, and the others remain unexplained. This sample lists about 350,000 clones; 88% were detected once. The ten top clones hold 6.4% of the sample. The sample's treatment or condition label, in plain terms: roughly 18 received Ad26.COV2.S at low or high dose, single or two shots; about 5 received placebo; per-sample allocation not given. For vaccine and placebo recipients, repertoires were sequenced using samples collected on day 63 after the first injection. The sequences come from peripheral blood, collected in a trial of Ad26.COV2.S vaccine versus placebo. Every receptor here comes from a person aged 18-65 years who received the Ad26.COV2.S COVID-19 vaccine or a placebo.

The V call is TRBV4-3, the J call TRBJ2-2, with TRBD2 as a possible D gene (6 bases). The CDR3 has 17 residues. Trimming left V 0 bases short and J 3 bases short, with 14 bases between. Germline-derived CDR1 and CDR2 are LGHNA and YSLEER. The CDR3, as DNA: TGCGCCAGCAGCCAAGAAGAGGGCAGGGACTACACCGGGGAGCTGTTTTTT. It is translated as CASSQEEGRDYTGELFF.

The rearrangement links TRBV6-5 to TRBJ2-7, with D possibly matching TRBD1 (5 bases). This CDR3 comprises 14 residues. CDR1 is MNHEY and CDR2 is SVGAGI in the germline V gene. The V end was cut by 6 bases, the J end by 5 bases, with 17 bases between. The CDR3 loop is CASSRRGFTHEQYF. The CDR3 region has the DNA TGTGCCAGCAGCCGAAGGGGTTTTACTCACGAGCAGTACTTC.

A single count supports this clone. This chain's CDR3 is CAWSVLGQVGDTQYF. The CDR3 DNA sequence: TGTGCCTGGAGTGTTTTGGGACAGGTTGGAGATACGCAGTATTTT. V gene TRBV30 combines with J gene TRBJ2-3; TRBD1 matches 8 bases. With 0 bases clipped from V and 5 bases from J, the junction kept 7 bases outside the gene matches. The germline V gene has CDR1 GTSNPN and CDR2 SVGIG (reference sequence). CDR3 length: 15 residues.

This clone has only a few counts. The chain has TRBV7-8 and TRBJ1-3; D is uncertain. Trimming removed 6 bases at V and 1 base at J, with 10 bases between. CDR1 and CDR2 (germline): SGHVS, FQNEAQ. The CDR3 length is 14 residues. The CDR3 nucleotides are TGTGCCAGCAGTCGGACTGATTCTGGAAACACCATATATTTT. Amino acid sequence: CASSRTDSGNTIYF.

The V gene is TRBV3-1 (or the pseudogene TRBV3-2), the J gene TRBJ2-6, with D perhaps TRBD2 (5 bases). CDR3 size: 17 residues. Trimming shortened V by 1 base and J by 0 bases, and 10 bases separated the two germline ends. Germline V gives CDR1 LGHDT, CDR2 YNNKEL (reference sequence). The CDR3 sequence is CASSQALGSSGANVLTF. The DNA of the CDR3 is TGTGCCAGCAGCCAAGCACTAGGGTCCTCTGGGGCCAACGTCCTGACTTTC.

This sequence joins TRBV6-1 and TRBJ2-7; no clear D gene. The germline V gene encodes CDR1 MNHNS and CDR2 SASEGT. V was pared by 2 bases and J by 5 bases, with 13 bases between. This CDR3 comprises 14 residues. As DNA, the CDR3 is TGTGCCAGCAGTGAATACTTCAAGTGGGACGAGCAGTACTTC. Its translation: CASSEYFKWDEQYF.

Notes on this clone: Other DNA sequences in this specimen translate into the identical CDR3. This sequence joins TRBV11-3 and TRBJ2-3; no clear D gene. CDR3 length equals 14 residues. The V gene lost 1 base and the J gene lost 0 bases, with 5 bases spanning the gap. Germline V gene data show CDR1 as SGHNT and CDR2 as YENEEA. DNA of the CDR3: TGTGCCAGCAGCTTAGCAGCTAGCACAGATACGCAGTATTTT. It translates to CASSLAASTDTQYF.

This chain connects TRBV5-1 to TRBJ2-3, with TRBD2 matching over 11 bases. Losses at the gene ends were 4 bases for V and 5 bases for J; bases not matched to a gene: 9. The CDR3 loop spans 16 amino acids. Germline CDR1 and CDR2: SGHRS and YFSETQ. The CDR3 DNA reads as TGCGCCAGCAGCACGGAACTAGCGGGGGTGCTAGATACGCAGTATTTT. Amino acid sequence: CASSTELAGVLDTQYF.

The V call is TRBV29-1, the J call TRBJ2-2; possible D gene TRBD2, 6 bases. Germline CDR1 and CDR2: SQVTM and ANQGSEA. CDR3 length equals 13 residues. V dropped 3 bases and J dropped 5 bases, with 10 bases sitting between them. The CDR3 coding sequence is TGCAGCGTTGATGCCGGGGGTACCGGGGAGCTGTTTTTT. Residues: CSVDAGGTGELFF.

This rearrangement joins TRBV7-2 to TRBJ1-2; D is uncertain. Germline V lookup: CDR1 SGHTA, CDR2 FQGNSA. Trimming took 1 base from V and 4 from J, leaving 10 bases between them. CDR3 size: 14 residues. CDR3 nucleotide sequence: TGTGCCAGCAGCTTAGTCGGGCAGTCCTATGGCTACACCTTC. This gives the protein CASSLVGQSYGYTF.

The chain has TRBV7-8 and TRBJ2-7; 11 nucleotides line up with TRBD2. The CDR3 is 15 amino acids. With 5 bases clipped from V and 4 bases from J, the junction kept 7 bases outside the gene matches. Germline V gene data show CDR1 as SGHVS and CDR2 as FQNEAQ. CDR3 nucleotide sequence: TGTGCCAGCAGCACTAGCGGGAGCTGGGGGTACGAGCAGTACTTC. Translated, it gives CASSTSGSWGYEQYF.

CDR3 sequence: CASSQDQIDNTEAFF. The CDR3 coding sequence is TGCGCCAGCAGCCAAGATCAGATAGACAACACTGAAGCTTTCTTT. The chain has TRBV4-1 and TRBJ1-1; no firm D call. The CDR3 runs to 15 residues. The ends were cut back, 0 bases at V and 2 bases at J, with 10 bases in the middle. The germline gives CDR1 MGHRA, CDR2 YSYEKL.

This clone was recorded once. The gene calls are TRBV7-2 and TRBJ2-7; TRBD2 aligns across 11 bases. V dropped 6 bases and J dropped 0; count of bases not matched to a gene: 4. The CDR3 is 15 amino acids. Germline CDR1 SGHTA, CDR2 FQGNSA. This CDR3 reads CASRKTSGSSYEQYF. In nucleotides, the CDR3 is TGTGCCAGCAGAAAAACTAGCGGGAGCTCCTACGAGCAGTACTTC. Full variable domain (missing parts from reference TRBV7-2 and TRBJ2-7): GAGVSQSPSNKVTEKGKDVELRCDPISGHTALYWYRQSLGQGLEFLIYFQGNSAPDKSGLPSDRFSAERTGGSVSTLTIQRTQQEDSAVYLCASRKTSGSSYEQYFGPGTRLTVT.

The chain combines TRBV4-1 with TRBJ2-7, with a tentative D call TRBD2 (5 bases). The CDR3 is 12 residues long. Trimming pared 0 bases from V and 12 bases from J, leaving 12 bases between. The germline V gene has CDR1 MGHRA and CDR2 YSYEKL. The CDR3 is CASSQDRQEVYF. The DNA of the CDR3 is TGCGCCAGCAGCCAAGACCGTCAGGAGGTGTACTTC.

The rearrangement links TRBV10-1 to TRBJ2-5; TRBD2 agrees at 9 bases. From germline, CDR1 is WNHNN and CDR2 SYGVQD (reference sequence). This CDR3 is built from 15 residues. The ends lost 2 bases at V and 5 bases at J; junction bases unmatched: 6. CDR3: CASSEQREAGETQYF. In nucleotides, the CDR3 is TGCGCCAGCAGTGAGCAGCGGGAGGCCGGGGAGACCCAGTACTTC.

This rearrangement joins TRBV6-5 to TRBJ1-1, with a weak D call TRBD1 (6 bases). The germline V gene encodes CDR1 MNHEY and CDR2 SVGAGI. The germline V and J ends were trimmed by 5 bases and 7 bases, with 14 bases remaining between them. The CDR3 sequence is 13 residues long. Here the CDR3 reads CASSQKGGVEAFF. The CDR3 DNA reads TGTGCCAGCAGTCAAAAAGGGGGGGTTGAAGCTTTCTTT.

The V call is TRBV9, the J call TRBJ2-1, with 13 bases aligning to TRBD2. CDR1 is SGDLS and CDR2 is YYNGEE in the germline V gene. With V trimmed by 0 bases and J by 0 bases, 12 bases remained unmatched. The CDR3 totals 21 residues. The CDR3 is CASSVATTTSGGLSSYNEQFF. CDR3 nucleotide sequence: TGTGCCAGCAGCGTAGCTACTACGACTAGCGGGGGGCTCAGCTCCTACAATGAGCAGTTCTTC.

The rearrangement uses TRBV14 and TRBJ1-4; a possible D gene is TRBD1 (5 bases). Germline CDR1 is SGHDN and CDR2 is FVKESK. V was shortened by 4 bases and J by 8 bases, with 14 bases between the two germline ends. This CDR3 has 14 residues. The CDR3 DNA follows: TGTGCCAGCAGCCTCAGGGTGACGGAGGAAAAACTGTTTTTT. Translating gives CASSLRVTEEKLFF.

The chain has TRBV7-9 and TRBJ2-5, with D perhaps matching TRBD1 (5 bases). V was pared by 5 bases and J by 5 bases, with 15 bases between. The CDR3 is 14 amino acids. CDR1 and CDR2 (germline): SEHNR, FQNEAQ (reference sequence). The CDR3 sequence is CASSRSQGFETQYF. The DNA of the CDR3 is TGTGCCAGCAGCCGATCTCAGGGTTTTGAGACCCAGTACTTC.

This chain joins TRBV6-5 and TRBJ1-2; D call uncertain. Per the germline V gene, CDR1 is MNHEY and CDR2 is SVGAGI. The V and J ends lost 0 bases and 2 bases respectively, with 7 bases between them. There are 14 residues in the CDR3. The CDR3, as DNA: TGTGCCAGCAGTTACTCAGGGCTAAACTATGGCTACACCTTC. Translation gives CASSYSGLNYGYTF.

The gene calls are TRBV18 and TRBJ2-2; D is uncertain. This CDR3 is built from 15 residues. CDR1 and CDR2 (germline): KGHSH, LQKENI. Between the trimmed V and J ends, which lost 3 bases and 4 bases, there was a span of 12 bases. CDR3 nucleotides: TGTGCCAGCTCACCGGGATCCAGATCCACCGGGGAGCTGTTTTTT. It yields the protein CASSPGSRSTGELFF.

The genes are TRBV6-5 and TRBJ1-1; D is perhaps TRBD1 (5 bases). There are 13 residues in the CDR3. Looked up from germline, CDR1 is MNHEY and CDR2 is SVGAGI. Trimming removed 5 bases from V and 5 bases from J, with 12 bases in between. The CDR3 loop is CASSRPRQTEAFF. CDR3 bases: TGTGCCAGCAGTCGCCCTCGACAGACTGAAGCTTTCTTT.

CDR3 bases: TGTGCCAGCAGCCTTATTGGGGGGGACAGGGGCTACAATGAGCAGTTCTTC. Translating it yields CASSLIGGDRGYNEQFF. V usage is TRBV28 and J usage is TRBJ2-1, with 10 bases aligning to TRBD1. The CDR3 loop spans 17 amino acids. Trimming removed 6 bases from V and 3 bases from J; junction bases left unmatched: 11. Germline V gene data show CDR1 as MDHEN and CDR2 as SYDVKM.

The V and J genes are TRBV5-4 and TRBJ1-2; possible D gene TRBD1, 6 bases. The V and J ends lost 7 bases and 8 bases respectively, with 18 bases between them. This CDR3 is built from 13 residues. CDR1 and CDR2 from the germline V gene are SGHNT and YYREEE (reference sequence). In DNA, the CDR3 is TGTGCCAGCTATATTTTGGGGGGCCGCGGCTACACCTTC. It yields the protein CASYILGGRGYTF.

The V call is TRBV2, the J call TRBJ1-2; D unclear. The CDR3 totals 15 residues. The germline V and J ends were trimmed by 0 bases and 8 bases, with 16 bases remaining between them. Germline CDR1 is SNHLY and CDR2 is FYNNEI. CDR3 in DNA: TGTGCCAGCAGTGAAGCAGGCGGGAGCTATGTAGGCTACACCTTC. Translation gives CASSEAGGSYVGYTF.

The CDR3 DNA is TGTGCCATCAGTGAGGGGCTAGCGGGAGCGCGTTACAATGAGCAGTTCTTC. Its translation: CAISEGLAGARYNEQFF. The rearrangement joins TRBV10-3 to TRBJ2-1, with TRBD2 identical over 10 bases. This CDR3 is built from 17 residues. CDR1 is ENHRY, CDR2 SYGVKD, per germline. The V segment lost 2 bases and the J segment 4 bases; nucleotides outside the gene matches: 8.

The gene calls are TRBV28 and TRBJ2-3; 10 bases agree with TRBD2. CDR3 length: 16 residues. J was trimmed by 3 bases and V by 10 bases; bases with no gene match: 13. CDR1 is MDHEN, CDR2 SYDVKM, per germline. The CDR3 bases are TGTGCCACCCATTTGCGGGGTAGCGGGAGGACAGATACGCAGTATTTT. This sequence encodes CATHLRGSGRTDTQYF. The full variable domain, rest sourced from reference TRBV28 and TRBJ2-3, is DVKVTQSSRYLVKRTGEKVFLECVQDMDHENMFWYRQDPGLGLRLIYFSYDVKMKEKGDIPEGYSVSREKKERFSLILESASTNQTSMYLCATHLRGSGRTDTQYFGPGTRLTVL.

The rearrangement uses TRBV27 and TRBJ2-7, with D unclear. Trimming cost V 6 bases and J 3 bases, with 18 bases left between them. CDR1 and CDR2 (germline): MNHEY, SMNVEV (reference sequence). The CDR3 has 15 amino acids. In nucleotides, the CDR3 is TGTGCCAGCAGAGCCTTTAGCCTGCTCCTCTACGAGCAGTACTTC. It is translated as CASRAFSLLLYEQYF.